Below are 14 T cell receptor beta chains sequenced from a single sample in a study of breast tumors, draining lymph nodes, adjacent tissues. Breast cancer patients provided tissue from their axillary draining lymph nodes. In TCRdb, the multiplex PCR reads were re-called with MiXCR into one record per CDR3 protein. The sample shows 150,000 to 200,000 distinct CDR3 sequences, roughly a third of them seen only once. Sequences were obtained from axillary lymph node tissue. All receptors come from a female donor with breast cancer. Some clones in this sample may be carry-over from other donors' samples.

This clonotype was seen ten or more times. This chain uses TRBV4-2 with TRBJ2-2, with TRBD2 matching over 11 bases. Looked up from germline, CDR1 is LGHNA and CDR2 is YNFKEQ. Trimming at V came to 1 base and at J to 0 bases, leaving 7 bases not matched to a gene. The CDR3 length is 19 residues. CDR3 nucleotide sequence: TGTGCCAGCAGCCAAGGGCTAGCGGGGGGCCAGACGAACACCGGGGAGCTGTTTTTT. Amino acid sequence: CASSQGLAGGQTNTGELFF.

This clonotype was counted only a few times. The CDR3 region is CASSASLRTASYGYTF. The CDR3 DNA is TGTGCCAGCAGTGCCTCCCTCCGGACAGCAAGCTATGGCTACACCTTC. The chain is built from TRBV6-1 and TRBJ1-2, with a weak D call TRBD1 (6 bases). This CDR3 region has 16 residues. Germline assignment: CDR1 MNHNS and CDR2 SASEGT. Trimming stripped 4 bases from V and 4 bases from J, with 19 bases between.

This clonotype was counted only a few times. The chain couples TRBV6-6 to TRBJ2-7, with D unresolved. V lost 5 bases and J lost 1, with 12 bases in between. This CDR3 comprises 14 residues. From germline, CDR1 is MNHNY and CDR2 SVGAGI (reference sequence). The CDR3 here is CASSHGVVSYEQYF. As DNA, the CDR3 is TGTGCCAGCAGTCACGGAGTTGTTTCCTACGAGCAGTACTTC.

Remarks on this clonotype: Just one base apart from a much larger clone, this may be a read error. This chain uses TRBV11-3 with TRBJ1-2; D is possibly TRBD1 (5 bases). The CDR3 runs to 14 residues. Germline values: CDR1 SGHNT, CDR2 YENEEA. V was shortened by 0 bases and J by 7 bases, with 12 bases between the two germline ends. The CDR3 bases are TGTGCCAGCAGCTTAGATCTCAGGGCTCGTGGCTACACCTTC. It is translated as CASSLDLRARGYTF.

This clonotype was detected only a few times. The genes are TRBV27 and TRBJ1-4; no definite D call. There are 15 residues in the CDR3. V was trimmed by 4 bases and J by 5 bases, leaving 14 bases between them. The V gene's germline CDR1 is MNHEY and CDR2 SMNVEV (reference sequence). The CDR3: CASSSGRGSNEKLFF. The CDR3 DNA is TGTGCCAGCAGTTCCGGACGGGGTTCAAATGAAAAACTGTTTTTT.

This clonotype was found a few times. The V gene is TRBV3-1, the J gene TRBJ1-3, with 10 bases lining up with TRBD1. The V and J ends lost 1 base and 3 bases, in that order; junction bases with no gene match: 6. The CDR3 sequence is 17 residues long. Germline V gene sequence: CDR1 LGHDT, CDR2 YNNKEL (reference sequence). The CDR3, as DNA: TGTGCCAGCAGCCAAGTTGGCGGGACAGGGGTTGGAAACACCATATATTTT. Protein: CASSQVGGTGVGNTIYF.

This clonotype was detected many times. The chain joins TRBV19 to TRBJ2-7; 10 bases fit TRBD2. This CDR3 spans 14 amino acids. The germline V gene has CDR1 LNHDA and CDR2 SQIVND (reference sequence). Unmatched junction bases numbered 4, after V lost 4 bases and J lost 4 bases. CDR3 protein: CASSTLAGAYEQYF. The CDR3 bases are TGTGCCAGTAGTACCCTAGCGGGAGCGTACGAGCAGTACTTC.

The rearrangement links TRBV12-3 or TRBV12-4 to TRBJ2-2; a possible D gene is TRBD1 (5 bases). The CDR3 loop spans 13 amino acids. The ends were cut back, 6 bases at V and 7 bases at J, with 12 bases in the middle. DNA for the CDR3: TGTGCCAGCAGCTGCGGACACAACGGGGAGCTGTTTTTT. Its translation: CASSCGHNGELFF.

In the case of this clonotype: Since the CDR3 does not end with the conserved phenylalanine or tryptophan, this likely comes from a read error. Because the CDR3's place on the DNA is in doubt, the DNA is left out and the CDR3 is given as listed by TCRdb. The rearrangement joins TRBV7-4 to TRBJ1-5; the table's D call of TRBD1 was not tested on the DNA. Germline V gene sequence: CDR1 SGHVT, CDR2 SQSDAQ. The CDR3 spans 17 residues, counting both ends. CDR3: CASSYQGPQGEQSAPAL.

The rearrangement joins TRBV7-6 to TRBJ1-4, with D tentatively TRBD1 (5 bases). With 2 bases removed from V and 7 bases from J, the gap between germline ends came to 14 bases. This CDR3 has 15 amino acids. Germline-derived CDR1 and CDR2 are SGHVS and FNYEAQ. Here the CDR3 reads CASSLLWGRGEKLFF. The CDR3, as DNA: TGTGCCAGCAGCTTACTCTGGGGACGCGGTGAAAAACTGTTTTTT.

This clonotype has ten or more counts. Given the absence of the conserved phenylalanine or tryptophan at the CDR3 end, a read error is likely. It is unclear where the CDR3 begins or ends on the DNA, so no DNA is shown, and the CDR3 is as TCRdb lists it. The V and J genes are TRBV6-1 and TRBJ2-7; the table assigns TRBD2, which was not confirmed against the DNA. Inclusive of both ends, the CDR3 amounts to 10 amino acids. Germline V gene lookup returns CDR1 MNHNS and CDR2 SASEGT. The CDR3 reads CASSEARRAY.

The V call is TRBV20-1, the J call TRBJ1-2, with D perhaps TRBD1 (6 bases). Germline V gene sequence: CDR1 DFQATT, CDR2 SNEGSKA (reference sequence). This CDR3 comprises 14 residues. Deletions cut 0 bases from V and 9 bases from J, with 17 bases between. The DNA of the CDR3 is TGCAGTGCTAGAGATCCGCGGGCAGGGGCTAGCTACACCTTC. This encodes CSARDPRAGASYTF.

This clonotype turned up a few times. This chain connects TRBV10-3 to TRBJ2-3, with TRBD2 matching over 10 bases. Germline loops: CDR1 ENHRY, CDR2 SYGVKD. CDR3 size: 15 residues. With 10 bases clipped from V and 4 bases from J, the junction kept 11 bases outside the gene matches. Here the CDR3 reads CATRGTSGTPDTQYF. CDR3 DNA: TGTGCCACCAGGGGCACTAGCGGGACACCAGATACGCAGTATTTT.

This clonotype came up many times. This chain connects TRBV10-3 to TRBJ2-3; TRBD1 matches at 9 bases. Per germline, CDR1 ENHRY and CDR2 SYGVKD. The trim removed 10 bases at V and 0 bases at J, leaving 5 bases unmatched. CDR3 size: 14 residues. The CDR3 region has the DNA TGTGCCACCTCGACAGGGGGTAGCACAGATACGCAGTATTTT. Residues: CATSTGGSTDTQYF.